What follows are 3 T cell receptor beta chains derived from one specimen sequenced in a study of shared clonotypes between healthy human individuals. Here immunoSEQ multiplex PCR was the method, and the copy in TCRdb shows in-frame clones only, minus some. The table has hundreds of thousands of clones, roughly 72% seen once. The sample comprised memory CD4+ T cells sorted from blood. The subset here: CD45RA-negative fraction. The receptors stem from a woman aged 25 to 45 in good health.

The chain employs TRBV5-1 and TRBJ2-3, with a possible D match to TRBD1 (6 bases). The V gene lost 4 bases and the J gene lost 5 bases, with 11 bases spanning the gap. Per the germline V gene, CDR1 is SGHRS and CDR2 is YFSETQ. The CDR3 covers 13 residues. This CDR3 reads CASSPGAVDTQYF. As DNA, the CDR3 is TGCGCCAGCAGCCCAGGGGCCGTAGATACGCAGTATTTT.

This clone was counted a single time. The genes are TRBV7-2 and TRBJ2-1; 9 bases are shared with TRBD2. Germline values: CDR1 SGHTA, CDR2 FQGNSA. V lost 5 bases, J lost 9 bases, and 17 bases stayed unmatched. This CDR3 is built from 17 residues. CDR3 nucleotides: TGTGCCAGCAGCCCGCAAGGGGGCGGGAGGGCCCCCGGTGAGCAGTTCTTC. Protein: CASSPQGGGRAPGEQFF.

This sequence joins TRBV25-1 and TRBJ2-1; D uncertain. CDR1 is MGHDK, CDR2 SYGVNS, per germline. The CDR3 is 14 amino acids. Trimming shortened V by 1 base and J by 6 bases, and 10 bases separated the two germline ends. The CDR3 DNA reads TGTGCCAGCAGTGAATCGGTGGCATCCAATGAGCAGTTCTTC. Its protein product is CASSESVASNEQFF.